The 28 T cell receptor beta chains below all came from one sample that was sequenced in a study of T cells in localized non-small cell lung cancer. Repertoires were generated with immunoSEQ multiplex PCR, while TCRdb's copy carries only in-frame clones and drops some. The sample gives roughly 35,000 clones, 85% to 90% of which show up once; 4.2% is in the top ten. The source material was peripheral blood, sampled before any cancer treatment. These receptors were obtained from a woman aged 40 to 75 with stage I lung adenocarcinoma.

This clone is a singleton in its sample. J is TRBJ2-2 and V is TRBV5-6; no definite D call. Trimming removed 3 bases from V and 0 bases from J, with 3 bases in between. Germline CDR1 SGHDT, CDR2 YYEEEE. The CDR3 length is 13 residues. The CDR3 loop reads CASSYPNTGELFF. The DNA of the CDR3 is TGTGCCAGCAGCTATCCGAACACCGGGGAGCTGTTTTTT.

This clone was seen a single time. This sequence joins TRBV6-1 and TRBJ1-5; 10 nucleotides line up with TRBD1. Unmatched junction bases numbered 3, after V lost 6 bases and J lost 4 bases. CDR3 length equals 14 residues. The germline gives CDR1 MNHNS, CDR2 SASEGT. CDR3 in DNA: TGTGCCAGCAGGGAGGGACAGGGGAATCAGCCCCAGCATTTT. Protein product: CASREGQGNQPQHF.

V usage is TRBV27 and J usage is TRBJ2-5; the match to TRBD2 covers 7 bases. Matching the DNA end better, TRBJ2-7 makes the J call doubtful. Germline CDR1 reads MNHEY; CDR2 reads SMNVEV (reference sequence). The CDR3 length is 15 residues. This CDR3 is CASSLGSGGAYEQYF. The CDR3 bases are TGTGCCAGCAGTTTAGGATCGGGGGGAGCCTACGAGCAGTACTTC.

This sequence joins TRBV6-5 and TRBJ2-5, with TRBD2 identical over 8 bases. The germline V gene has CDR1 MNHEY and CDR2 SVGAGI. V shed 7 bases, J shed 4 bases, and the junction held 11 bases outside the gene matches. The CDR3 consists of 15 residues. This chain's CDR3 is CASTPGRGGRETQYF. CDR3 nucleotide sequence: TGTGCCAGCACCCCCGGCCGGGGGGGCAGAGAGACCCAGTACTTC.

The chain carries TRBV27 and TRBJ2-6; D remains ambiguous. V was shortened by 2 bases and J by 0 bases, with 8 bases between the two germline ends. The length of the CDR3 is 16 residues. Germline V gene lookup returns CDR1 MNHEY and CDR2 SMNVEV (reference sequence). The CDR3 spells CASSLTYHSGANVLTF. CDR3 in DNA: TGTGCCAGCAGTTTAACCTACCACTCTGGGGCCAACGTCCTGACTTTC.

J is TRBJ2-7 and V is TRBV5-4; D uncertain. The ends were cut back, 5 bases at V and 2 bases at J, with 14 bases in the middle. The CDR3 spans 14 residues. Germline lookup yields CDR1 SGHNT and CDR2 YYREEE (reference sequence). The CDR3: CASRIHGETYEQYF. Written as DNA, the CDR3 is TGTGCCAGCAGGATCCACGGAGAAACCTACGAGCAGTACTTC.

This clone was detected only once. This chain uses TRBV18 with TRBJ2-7; weak D call: TRBD1 (5 bases). Trimming took off 4 bases at V and 2 bases at J, with 12 bases between the two ends. The CDR3 sequence is 14 residues long. Germline lookup yields CDR1 KGHSH and CDR2 LQKENI. In nucleotides, the CDR3 is TGTGCCAGCTCACGCACAACAGGACCCTACGAGCAGTACTTC. Amino acids: CASSRTTGPYEQYF. The whole variable domain, filled in from reference TRBV18 and TRBJ2-7, reads NAGVMQNPRHLVRRRGQEARLRCSPMKGHSHVYWYRQLPEEGLKFMVYLQKENIIDESGMPKERFSAEFPKEGPSILRIQQVVRGDSAAYFCASSRTTGPYEQYFGPGTRLTVT.

This chain joins TRBV6-5 and TRBJ1-1; a possible D gene is TRBD1 (5 bases). Germline CDR1 and CDR2: MNHEY and SVGAGI. V shed 6 bases and J shed 0 bases, with 11 bases lying between them. The CDR3 runs to 14 residues. CDR3 loop: CASRQGTLNTEAFF. The CDR3 DNA is TGTGCCAGCAGGCAAGGGACGTTGAACACTGAAGCTTTCTTT.

The chain couples TRBV9 to TRBJ1-2; perhaps TRBD1 as D (5 bases). CDR1 SGDLS and CDR2 YYNGEE come from the germline V gene. The CDR3 spans 15 residues. Between the trimmed V and J ends, which lost 0 bases and 7 bases, there was a span of 16 bases. DNA of the CDR3: TGTGCCAGCAGCGTAGCTACGGGACCGTTAACTGGCTACACCTTC. Translation: CASSVATGPLTGYTF. Based on the CDR3 plus reference TRBV9 and TRBJ1-2, the full variable domain is DSGVTQTPKHLITATGQRVTLRCSPRSGDLSVYWYQQSLDQGLQFLIQYYNGEERAKGNILERFSAQQFPDLHSELNLSSLELGDSALYFCASSVATGPLTGYTFGSGTRLTVV.

The V call is TRBV11-2, the J call TRBJ1-1; a possible D gene is TRBD1 (5 bases). Trimming took 5 bases from V and 1 from J, leaving 14 bases between them. The CDR3 consists of 15 residues. Germline lookup yields CDR1 SGHAT and CDR2 FQNNGV. The CDR3 bases are TGTGCCAGCAGCCTGTTGGCTCAGGGGAACACTGAAGCTTTCTTT. Its translation: CASSLLAQGNTEAFF.

This clone was counted only a few times. V gene TRBV19 combines with J gene TRBJ2-7, with TRBD1 matching over 11 bases. The CDR3 spans 15 residues. Per the germline V gene, CDR1 is LNHDA and CDR2 is SQIVND (reference sequence). Germline trimming cut 6 bases from V and 2 bases from J; bases unmatched to any gene: 6. CDR3 nucleotides: TGTGCCAGTAGCCTGGGACAGGGGGGCGCCTACGAGCAGTACTTC. This translates into CASSLGQGGAYEQYF.

The chain employs TRBV6-5 and TRBJ2-7; a possible D gene is TRBD2 (5 bases). Trimming removed 0 bases from V and 4 bases from J, with 7 bases in between. Germline loops: CDR1 MNHEY, CDR2 SVGAGI. CDR3 length equals 13 residues. The CDR3 reads CASSYSREYEQYF. The CDR3 DNA is TGTGCCAGCAGTTACTCGAGGGAATACGAGCAGTACTTC.

The gene calls are TRBV27 and TRBJ2-4; TRBD2 matches at 13 bases. Trimming at V came to 2 bases and at J to 3 bases, leaving 16 bases not matched to a gene. The CDR3 has 21 residues. Germline lookup yields CDR1 MNHEY and CDR2 SMNVEV (reference sequence). The DNA of the CDR3 is TGTGCCAGCAGTTTAACATACCAGTGGACTAGCGGGGGATCGAACAAAAACATTCAGTACTTC. Its translation: CASSLTYQWTSGGSNKNIQYF.

The chain has TRBV19 and TRBJ2-7; 7 bases agree with TRBD2. From germline, CDR1 is LNHDA and CDR2 SQIVND (reference sequence). CDR3 length equals 14 residues. V was pared by 5 bases and J by 1 base, with 5 bases of the junction left unmatched. CDR3 in DNA: TGTGCCAGTAGTTTGAGGCGGGGGTCCTACGAGCAGTACTTC. Amino acids: CASSLRRGSYEQYF.

The rearrangement joins TRBV2 to TRBJ1-4, with D possibly matching TRBD1 (5 bases). Germline CDR1 reads SNHLY; CDR2 reads FYNNEI. The CDR3 length is 11 residues. V was trimmed by 7 bases and J by 7 bases, leaving 7 bases between them. The CDR3 reads CASTGGEKLFF. CDR3 in DNA: TGTGCCAGCACTGGGGGTGAAAAACTGTTTTTT. Supplemented by reference TRBV2 and TRBJ1-4, the full variable domain reads EPEVTQTPSHQVTQMGQEVILRCVPISNHLYFYWYRQILGQKVEFLVSFYNNEISEKSEIFDDQFSVERPDGSNFTLKIRSTKLEDSAMYFCASTGGEKLFFGSGTQLSVL.

The CDR3 coding sequence is TGTGCCAGCAGCTCACCCGGCTTGACAGGGGAGGGCTACACCTTC. Its protein product is CASSSPGLTGEGYTF. The chain couples TRBV7-2 to TRBJ1-2, with TRBD1 matching over 8 bases. The junction had 12 bases not matched to a gene; V was cut back by 4 bases and J by 8 bases. Germline CDR1 and CDR2: SGHTA and FQGNSA. The CDR3 covers 15 residues.

The chain is built from TRBV29-1 and TRBJ2-1, with TRBD2 matching over 7 bases. The V gene end was trimmed by 2 bases and the J gene end by 1 base; junction bases not matched to a gene: 8. Germline values: CDR1 SQVTM, CDR2 ANQGSEA. This CDR3 has 16 amino acids. CDR3 loop: CSVERLGLPSYNEQFF. The CDR3 DNA follows: TGCAGCGTTGAACGCCTGGGACTACCTTCCTACAATGAGCAGTTCTTC.

The chain carries TRBV9 and TRBJ2-1; D perhaps matches TRBD1 (7 bases). Per the germline V gene, CDR1 is SGDLS and CDR2 is YYNGEE. The CDR3 totals 15 residues. Trimming cost V 2 bases and J 9 bases, with 18 bases left between them. The CDR3 region is CASSVQGDLGFEQFF. Written as DNA, the CDR3 is TGTGCCAGCAGCGTGCAGGGGGACTTAGGGTTTGAGCAGTTCTTC.

The chain uses TRBV5-1 and TRBJ2-2; TRBD1 matches at 10 bases. The V segment lost 0 bases and the J segment 6 bases; nucleotides outside the gene matches: 8. This CDR3 region has 17 residues. Germline values: CDR1 SGHRS, CDR2 YFSETQ. The CDR3 bases are TGCGCCAGCAGCTTGGACCCGGGACAGGGGCCGGCCGGGGAGCTGTTTTTT. Translated, it gives CASSLDPGQGPAGELFF.

The chain couples TRBV5-1 to TRBJ2-1; D possibly corresponds to TRBD1 (5 bases). The V gene's germline CDR1 is SGHRS and CDR2 YFSETQ. The CDR3 sequence is 13 residues long. V lost 0 bases, J lost 5 bases, and 6 bases lay in between. The CDR3 region is CASSLAGNNEQFF. For the CDR3, the DNA is TGCGCCAGCAGCTTGGCAGGGAACAATGAGCAGTTCTTC.

The chain links TRBV19 to TRBJ1-5; D gene uncertain. CDR1 and CDR2 (germline): LNHDA, SQIVND (reference sequence). V was pared by 3 bases and J by 0 bases, with 12 bases between. The CDR3 runs 16 residues. The CDR3: CASSIPPAYSNQPQHF. The DNA of the CDR3 is TGTGCCAGTAGTATTCCTCCAGCATATAGCAATCAGCCCCAGCATTTT.

The CDR3 loop is CASTIEAGAYNEQFF. The CDR3 DNA follows: TGTGCCAGCACGATAGAAGCGGGGGCGTACAATGAGCAGTTCTTC. The rearrangement uses TRBV6-4 and TRBJ2-1; 8 nucleotides align to TRBD2. CDR3 length: 15 amino acids. Losses at the gene ends were 7 bases for V and 4 bases for J; bases not matched to a gene: 9. Germline V gene data show CDR1 as MRHNA and CDR2 as SNTAGT.

This chain uses TRBV5-1 with TRBJ1-1; maybe TRBD1 (5 bases). The V gene lost 2 bases and the J gene lost 1 base, with 9 bases spanning the gap. The length of the CDR3 is 14 residues. Germline V gene sequence: CDR1 SGHRS, CDR2 YFSETQ. The CDR3 region is CASSFGDRNTEAFF. CDR3 coding DNA: TGCGCCAGCAGCTTCGGGGACCGGAACACTGAAGCTTTCTTT.

The rearrangement links TRBV5-6 to TRBJ2-5; perhaps D is TRBD1 or TRBD2 (5 bases each). Germline V gives CDR1 SGHDT, CDR2 YYEEEE. This CDR3 region has 15 residues. Between the trimmed V and J ends, which lost 2 bases and 1 base, there was a span of 12 bases. CDR3 DNA: TGTGCCAGCAGCTTTGGGGACGGTTCCCAAGAGACCCAGTACTTC. Its translation: CASSFGDGSQETQYF.

The chain joins TRBV5-4 to TRBJ2-1; TRBD2 agrees at 9 bases. V shed 7 bases and J 6 bases; nucleotides not matched to a gene: 11. There are 15 residues in the CDR3. Germline CDR1 is SGHNT and CDR2 is YYREEE (reference sequence). The CDR3 region has the DNA TGTGCCAGCTCAGCTTGGACTAGCGTGGGCAATGAGCAGTTCTTC. Amino acids: CASSAWTSVGNEQFF.

The chain links TRBV10-3 to TRBJ2-1; 7 nucleotides match TRBD1. Germline V gene lookup returns CDR1 ENHRY and CDR2 SYGVKD. The CDR3 length is 12 residues. J gave up 9 bases and V 3 bases, and 2 bases lay outside the gene matches. In DNA form, the CDR3 reads TGTGCCATCAGTGACGACAGGGCTGAGCAGTTCTTC. Translating it yields CAISDDRAEQFF.

The rearrangement uses TRBV4-2 and TRBJ2-3; the match to TRBD2 covers 8 bases. The junction had 7 bases not matched to a gene; V was cut back by 8 bases and J by 0 bases. The CDR3 has 15 residues. Germline V lookup: CDR1 LGHNA, CDR2 YNFKEQ. CDR3 sequence reads: CASGTSGYSTDTQYF. CDR3 sequence (DNA): TGTGCCAGCGGTACTAGCGGATATAGCACAGATACGCAGTATTTT.

V is TRBV4-2 and J is TRBJ2-7, with D perhaps given as TRBD1 or TRBD2 (6 bases each). Germline-derived CDR1 and CDR2 are LGHNA and YNFKEQ. This CDR3 has 15 amino acids. Deletions cut 1 base from V and 7 bases from J, with 17 bases between. CDR3: CASSQGRGVTKEQYF. For the CDR3, the DNA is TGTGCCAGCAGCCAAGGGAGGGGGGTCACTAAGGAGCAGTACTTC.